A selection of T cell receptor beta chains follows, all from one sample in a study of cytomegalovirus exposure and HLA in healthy donors. Some clones are missing from TCRdb's copy, which holds only in-frame ones; the method was immunoSEQ multiplex PCR. The table includes fewer than 200,000 clones, 70% to 90% detected once. Sequenced material: PBMCs. The receptors stem from a woman younger than 45 in good health and CMV-seronegative. Both conserved end residues are part of each CDR3. A D gene is named only where the DNA matches it firmly. Not every row has a clone size; where given, it reads once, few, many or a size class.

V gene: TRBV6-5; clone size: .; D gene: TRBD1; J gene: TRBJ2-7; CDR3 DNA: TGTGCCAGCAGGAGGACGGGACAGGGCCTGAACGAGCAGTACTTC; CDR3 protein: CASRRTGQGLNEQYF
V gene: TRBV9; clone size: .; D gene: TRBD1; J gene: TRBJ1-3; CDR3 DNA: TGTGCCAGCAGCGTTAATAGGGGGACAGGGGGCGGAAACACCATATATTTT; CDR3 protein: CASSVNRGTGGGNTIYF
V gene: TRBV7-9; clone size: once; D gene: .; J gene: TRBJ2-7; CDR3 DNA: TGTGCCAGCAGCCTGTCTAGCACGTACGAGCAGTACTTC; CDR3 protein: CASSLSSTYEQYF
V gene: TRBV20-1; clone size: .; D gene: .; J gene: TRBJ1-6; CDR3 DNA: TGCAGTGCTCAAGGGGATTCACCCCTCCACTTT; CDR3 protein: CSAQGDSPLHF
V gene: TRBV4-3; clone size: .; D gene: .; J gene: TRBJ2-2; CDR3 DNA: TGCGCCAGCAGCCACACGATGGGGGTCAGGGGTAGTACCGGGGAGCTGTTTTTT; CDR3 protein: CASSHTMGVRGSTGELFF
V gene: TRBV9; clone size: .; D gene: .; J gene: TRBJ2-1; CDR3 DNA: TGTGCCAGCAGCGAATTAGCGTTGGATGAGCAGTTCTTC; CDR3 protein: CASSELALDEQFF
V gene: TRBV4-1; clone size: .; D gene: TRBD2; J gene: TRBJ2-1; CDR3 DNA: TGCGCCAGCAGCCCATTCTGGGCGGGAGGGAAAAACAATGAGCAGTTCTTC; CDR3 protein: CASSPFWAGGKNNEQFF
V gene: TRBV18; clone size: .; D gene: TRBD1; J gene: TRBJ1-2; CDR3 DNA: TGTGCCAGCTCACCCCGGGACAGAGTTTATGGCTACACCTTC; CDR3 protein: CASSPRDRVYGYTF
V gene: TRBV6-1; clone size: .; D gene: TRBD1; J gene: TRBJ1-1; CDR3 DNA: TGTGCCAGCAGTGGAAGACAGGGGGCGAGAACTGAAGCTTTCTTT; CDR3 protein: CASSGRQGARTEAFF
V gene: TRBV7-8; clone size: .; D gene: TRBD2; J gene: TRBJ2-5; CDR3 DNA: TGTGCCAGCAGCTTACGGGACTACCTTCAAGAGACCCAGTACTTC; CDR3 protein: CASSLRDYLQETQYF
V gene: TRBV28; clone size: .; D gene: TRBD1; J gene: TRBJ1-1; CDR3 DNA: TGTGCCAGCAGTTTCTTGTCAGGGGGGAACACTGAAGCTTTCTTT; CDR3 protein: CASSFLSGGNTEAFF
V gene: TRBV6-1; clone size: .; D gene: .; J gene: TRBJ1-5; CDR3 DNA: TGTGCCAGCAGTGAAATCCCTCCCCAGCATTTT; CDR3 protein: CASSEIPPQHF
V gene: TRBV29-1; clone size: .; D gene: TRBD2; J gene: TRBJ2-7; CDR3 DNA: TGCAGCGTTGTGGGCGGGAGACCCCCCAACTCCTACGAGCAGTACTTC; CDR3 protein: CSVVGGRPPNSYEQYF
V gene: TRBV5-1; clone size: .; D gene: TRBD1; J gene: TRBJ1-1; CDR3 DNA: TGCGCCAGCAGCGAACAGGGGAGGACTGAAGCTTTCTTT; CDR3 protein: CASSEQGRTEAFF
V gene: TRBV19; clone size: few; D gene: .; J gene: TRBJ2-2; CDR3 DNA: TGTGCCAGTAGTATTCCGCGAGGGCCCACCGGGGAGCTGTTTTTT; CDR3 protein: CASSIPRGPTGELFF
V gene: TRBV27; clone size: .; D gene: TRBD1; J gene: TRBJ1-2; CDR3 DNA: TGTGCCAGCAGTTCAACAAAATCGACAGGGTACTATGGCTACACCTTC; CDR3 protein: CASSSTKSTGYYGYTF
V gene: TRBV28; clone size: .; D gene: TRBD1; J gene: TRBJ2-5; CDR3 DNA: TGTGCCAGCAGTTTACATCAGGGACAGGGGGCAGATGAGCAGTACTTC; CDR3 protein: CASSLHQGQGADEQYF
V gene: TRBV11-1; clone size: .; D gene: TRBD1; J gene: TRBJ2-1; CDR3 DNA: TGTGCCAGCAGCAAGGACAGGGGGAATGAGCAGTTCTTC; CDR3 protein: CASSKDRGNEQFF
V gene: TRBV19; clone size: .; D gene: .; J gene: TRBJ2-1; CDR3 DNA: TGTGCCAGTAGTCCCCGGGAAGGGCACCAGTTCTTC; CDR3 protein: CASSPREGHQFF
V gene: TRBV7-9; clone size: few; D gene: TRBD1; J gene: TRBJ1-5; CDR3 DNA: TGTGCCAGCAGCTTAGTGATCGGGACAGGGGCCAATCAGCCCCAGCATTTT; CDR3 protein: CASSLVIGTGANQPQHF
V gene: TRBV15; clone size: once; D gene: .; J gene: TRBJ2-5; CDR3 DNA: TGTGCCACCAGCACAGATTACAGGGTTCCCCAAGAGACCCAGTACTTC; CDR3 protein: CATSTDYRVPQETQYF
V gene: TRBV10-1; clone size: .; D gene: TRBD1; J gene: TRBJ2-7; CDR3 DNA: TGCGCCAGCAGTGAGACACTGGGGACAGGGGGCTACGAGCAGTACTTC; CDR3 protein: CASSETLGTGGYEQYF
V gene: TRBV7-2; clone size: .; D gene: TRBD2; J gene: TRBJ2-7; CDR3 DNA: TGTGCCAGCAGCATCACTAGCGGGGGGGCGGGAGAGCAGTACTTC; CDR3 protein: CASSITSGGAGEQYF
V gene: TRBV6-5; clone size: .; D gene: .; J gene: TRBJ1-6; CDR3 DNA: TGTGCCAGCAGTTACTCGGACGGACTAAATTCACCCCTCCACTTT; CDR3 protein: CASSYSDGLNSPLHF
V gene: TRBV15; clone size: .; D gene: .; J gene: TRBJ2-7; CDR3 DNA: TGTGCCACCAGGCCGACAGGTATCTACGAGCAGTACTTC; CDR3 protein: CATRPTGIYEQYF
V gene: TRBV29-1; clone size: .; D gene: TRBD2; J gene: TRBJ2-3; CDR3 DNA: TGCAGCGTTTCCCTAGCGGGGGACGTCACAGATACGCAGTATTTT; CDR3 protein: CSVSLAGDVTDTQYF
V gene: TRBV2; clone size: .; D gene: .; J gene: TRBJ2-3; CDR3 DNA: TGTGCCAGCAGTGTTAGGGGGTCGACAGATACGCAGTATTTT; CDR3 protein: CASSVRGSTDTQYF
V gene: TRBV6-5; clone size: .; D gene: .; J gene: TRBJ1-1; CDR3 DNA: TGTGCCAGCAGTACCAACGGGGCTGAAGCTTTCTTT; CDR3 protein: CASSTNGAEAFF
V gene: TRBV15; clone size: .; D gene: TRBD1; J gene: TRBJ1-2; CDR3 DNA: TGTGCCACCAGCAGAGGACAGGGGGCATCTAACTATGGCTACACCTTC; CDR3 protein: CATSRGQGASNYGYTF
V gene: TRBV9; clone size: .; D gene: TRBD1; J gene: TRBJ2-3; CDR3 DNA: TGTGCCAGCAGCGAAAGGACAGGGAGCACAGATACGCAGTATTTT; CDR3 protein: CASSERTGSTDTQYF
V gene: TRBV27; clone size: .; D gene: TRBD1; J gene: TRBJ2-5; CDR3 DNA: TGTGCCAGCAGTCGTCAGGACAGGGGGGAGACCCAGTACTTC; CDR3 protein: CASSRQDRGETQYF
V gene: TRBV15; clone size: .; D gene: .; J gene: TRBJ1-4; CDR3 DNA: TGTGCCACCAGCAGGAGGACAGCGTTTGATGAAAAACTGTTTTTT; CDR3 protein: CATSRRTAFDEKLFF
V gene: TRBV7-2; clone size: .; D gene: .; J gene: TRBJ2-2; CDR3 DNA: TGTGCCAGCAGGAGGGGGTCGAACACCGGGGAGCTGTTTTTT; CDR3 protein: CASRRGSNTGELFF
V gene: TRBV10-1; clone size: .; D gene: .; J gene: TRBJ1-3; CDR3 DNA: TGCGCCAGCAGTGATGGATCTAGCTCTGGAAACACCATATATTTT; CDR3 protein: CASSDGSSSGNTIYF
V gene: TRBV6-4; clone size: .; D gene: .; J gene: TRBJ2-3; CDR3 DNA: TGTGCCAGCAGTGACCAGGGTCCAGATACGCAGTATTTT; CDR3 protein: CASSDQGPDTQYF
V gene: TRBV7-9; clone size: .; D gene: .; J gene: TRBJ2-2; CDR3 DNA: TGTGCCAGCAGCTTAGGAGGTGGAACCGGGGAGCTGTTTTTT; CDR3 protein: CASSLGGGTGELFF
V gene: TRBV5-5; clone size: .; D gene: TRBD2; J gene: TRBJ2-6; CDR3 DNA: TGTGCCAGCAGGGGGGGGGTGGGAGTTGGGGCCAACGTCCTGACTTTC; CDR3 protein: CASRGGVGVGANVLTF
V gene: TRBV9; clone size: .; D gene: TRBD1; J gene: TRBJ1-1; CDR3 DNA: TGTGCCAGCAGCGCCAGTTACAGGGGTGGCACTGAAGCTTTCTTT; CDR3 protein: CASSASYRGGTEAFF
V gene: TRBV11-3; clone size: .; D gene: TRBD2; J gene: TRBJ2-3; CDR3 DNA: TGTGCCAGCAGCCCATCCAGCGGGAGCGGCACAGATACGCAGTATTTT; CDR3 protein: CASSPSSGSGTDTQYF
V gene: TRBV7-6; clone size: .; D gene: .; J gene: TRBJ2-2; CDR3 DNA: TGTGCCAGCAGCTTGGAGATAGCCACCGGGGAGCTGTTTTTT; CDR3 protein: CASSLEIATGELFF
V gene: TRBV5-1; clone size: .; D gene: .; J gene: TRBJ1-1; CDR3 DNA: TGCGCCAGCAGCTCTACAACAGGGAAGTGGAACACTGAAGCTTTCTTT; CDR3 protein: CASSSTTGKWNTEAFF
V gene: TRBV5-6; clone size: .; D gene: TRBD2; J gene: TRBJ2-1; CDR3 DNA: TGTGCCAGCAGCTACGAGCGGGATCCCTACAATGAGCAGTTCTTC; CDR3 protein: CASSYERDPYNEQFF
V gene: TRBV7-8; clone size: .; D gene: TRBD2; J gene: TRBJ2-3; CDR3 DNA: TGTGCCAGCAGCTCTAGCGGGGGGGCCGAAGGTACGCAGTATTTT; CDR3 protein: CASSSSGGAEGTQYF
V gene: TRBV28; clone size: .; D gene: TRBD1; J gene: TRBJ1-2; CDR3 DNA: TGTGCCAGCAGAACCGCCGGGACAGGGGGGAACTATGGCTACACCTTC; CDR3 protein: CASRTAGTGGNYGYTF
V gene: TRBV10-3; clone size: .; D gene: .; J gene: TRBJ2-2; CDR3 DNA: TGTGCCACTTCCAGTGACAGTCCGAACACCGGGGAGCTGTTTTTT; CDR3 protein: CATSSDSPNTGELFF
V gene: TRBV10-1; clone size: .; D gene: .; J gene: TRBJ2-2; CDR3 DNA: TGCGCCAGCGGTCAGGGGTCGAACACCGGGGAGCTGTTTTTT; CDR3 protein: CASGQGSNTGELFF
V gene: TRBV27; clone size: .; D gene: .; J gene: TRBJ2-1; CDR3 DNA: TGTGCCAGCAGTTTCGTAGGGGGTGAAGCCTACAATGAGCAGTTCTTC; CDR3 protein: CASSFVGGEAYNEQFF
V gene: TRBV28; clone size: .; D gene: .; J gene: TRBJ1-4; CDR3 DNA: TGTGCCAGCAGTTTCGGAGGAGGATATAATGAAAAACTGTTTTTT; CDR3 protein: CASSFGGGYNEKLFF
V gene: TRBV9; clone size: .; D gene: .; J gene: TRBJ1-2; CDR3 DNA: TGTGCCGGCAGCGTAGAGGCGAGGGGGGGGAATGGCTATGGCTACACCTTC; CDR3 protein: CAGSVEARGGNGYGYTF
V gene: TRBV10-1; clone size: .; D gene: TRBD1; J gene: TRBJ2-4; CDR3 DNA: TGCGCCAGCATCCGGGACAGGGGAAACATTCAGTACTTC; CDR3 protein: CASIRDRGNIQYF
V gene: TRBV6-1; clone size: .; D gene: .; J gene: TRBJ2-7; CDR3 DNA: TGTGCCAGCAGTGAACCACGTGAAATTAGGACAGACATCTACGAGCAGTACTTC; CDR3 protein: CASSEPREIRTDIYEQYF
V gene: TRBV28; clone size: .; D gene: TRBD1; J gene: TRBJ1-2; CDR3 DNA: TGTGCCAGTCAAACAGGGGGCTGGGGTCTTAACTATGGCTACACCTTC; CDR3 protein: CASQTGGWGLNYGYTF
V gene: TRBV27; clone size: .; D gene: TRBD1; J gene: TRBJ2-1; CDR3 DNA: TGTGCCAGCAGTTTATCGTTGGGGACAGGGGCCAATGAGCAGTTCTTC; CDR3 protein: CASSLSLGTGANEQFF
V gene: TRBV7-2; clone size: .; D gene: TRBD1; J gene: TRBJ1-5; CDR3 DNA: TGTGCCAGCAGCTTAGCGTCAGGGGGAAATTATCAGCCCCAGCATTTT; CDR3 protein: CASSLASGGNYQPQHF
V gene: TRBV28; clone size: .; D gene: TRBD1; J gene: TRBJ1-4; CDR3 DNA: TGTGCCAGCAGTGGGGGGACAGGTGAAAAACTGTTTTTT; CDR3 protein: CASSGGTGEKLFF